The 9 T cell receptor beta chains presented below share a single source sample, sequenced in a study of a mutant IDH1 vaccine in newly diagnosed glioma. Generated by immunoSEQ multiplex PCR, the TCRdb table keeps only in-frame clones and is missing some. The sample includes 75,000 to 85,000 clones, 90% to 95% seen only once; the top ten take about 0.61%. Their antigens remain unidentified. Time point in this sample: week 5, during vaccination. Every single dose of the vaccine, 300 ug of mutant IDH1 20-mer peptide, came with topical imiquimod. This specimen consisted of PBMCs, obtained from a glioma patient whose treatment included an IDH1 peptide vaccine. Receptors were obtained from a woman aged 45-60 years with glioma.

A single count supports this clone. The J gene is TRBJ2-6, the V gene TRBV2, with D maybe TRBD2 (6 bases). Trimming cost V 5 bases and J 0 bases, with 20 bases left between them. This CDR3 is 19 amino acids long. CDR1 is SNHLY and CDR2 is FYNNEI in the germline V gene. DNA for the CDR3: TGTGCCAGCAGTTTCCGGGACTGGGGAGTAAGCTCTGGGGCCAACGTCCTGACTTTC. This gives the protein CASSFRDWGVSSGANVLTF.

V usage is TRBV27 and J usage is TRBJ2-3, with a tentative D call TRBD1 (6 bases). Trimming left V 6 bases short and J 3 bases short, with 13 bases between. The CDR3 sequence is 14 residues long. Germline V gene lookup returns CDR1 MNHEY and CDR2 SMNVEV (reference sequence). CDR3 sequence: CASRIQGATDTQYF. The DNA for the CDR3 is TGTGCCAGCAGGATACAGGGTGCTACAGATACGCAGTATTTT.

The rearrangement uses TRBV28 and TRBJ2-5, with D tentatively TRBD2 (5 bases). The length of the CDR3 is 15 residues. Per the germline V gene, CDR1 is MDHEN and CDR2 is SYDVKM. The V gene lost 4 bases and the J gene lost 0 bases, with 12 bases spanning the gap. The CDR3 is CASSSGISDQETQYF. The CDR3 nucleotides read TGTGCCAGCAGTTCCGGGATCAGCGACCAAGAGACCCAGTACTTC.

The chain recombines TRBV5-1 with TRBJ2-7, with D unresolved. Deletions cut 0 bases from V and 7 bases from J, with 14 bases between. The CDR3 has 14 residues. Germline loops: CDR1 SGHRS, CDR2 YFSETQ. This CDR3 is CASSLAGRSGEQYF. The CDR3 DNA reads TGCGCCAGCAGCTTGGCCGGCAGGTCGGGTGAGCAGTACTTC.

The chain uses TRBV27 and TRBJ2-7; 15 nucleotides match TRBD2. J lost 4 bases, V lost 6 bases, and 13 bases had no gene match. Germline V gene lookup returns CDR1 MNHEY and CDR2 SMNVEV (reference sequence). The CDR3 runs to 18 residues. The CDR3 DNA is TGTGCCAGCAGCCGTGGACTAGCGGGAGGGGGGAAGAGGTACGAGCAGTACTTC. Its protein product is CASSRGLAGGGKRYEQYF.

The gene calls are TRBV5-8 and TRBJ2-3, with 11 positions matching TRBD2. The CDR3 has 17 residues. Germline assignment: CDR1 SGHTS and CDR2 YDEGEE. With V trimmed by 4 bases and J by 0 bases, 7 bases remained unmatched. The CDR3: CASSRGTSGFSTDTQYF. Written as DNA, the CDR3 is TGTGCCAGCAGCAGAGGGACTAGCGGCTTTAGCACAGATACGCAGTATTTT.

The V gene is TRBV5-8, the J gene TRBJ2-5; D possibly matches TRBD1 or TRBD2 (5 bases each). The J call may be in error: the DNA end matches TRBJ2-7 better. Germline CDR1 SGHTS, CDR2 YDEGEE. The CDR3 is made up of 13 amino acids. This CDR3 is CAEGFGASYEQYF. The CDR3 nucleotides read TGTGCCGAGGGATTCGGGGCCTCCTACGAGCAGTACTTC.

The chain couples TRBV9 to TRBJ2-7; TRBD1 aligns across 10 bases. V shed 1 base and J 5 bases; nucleotides not matched to a gene: 6. Germline V gene sequence: CDR1 SGDLS, CDR2 YYNGEE. This CDR3 comprises 15 residues. The CDR3 bases are TGTGCCAGCAGCGTAACGGGACAGGGGCCCCACGAGCAGTACTTC. Translating gives CASSVTGQGPHEQYF.

This rearrangement joins TRBV11-2 to TRBJ2-5; TRBD2 is a possible D gene (6 bases). Germline-derived CDR1 and CDR2 are SGHAT and FQNNGV. V was clipped by 4 bases and J by 4 bases, with 10 bases between them. The CDR3 is 13 amino acids. CDR3 bases: TGTGCCAGCAGCTCTAGCGTGCGAGAGACCCAGTACTTC. This gives the protein CASSSSVRETQYF. The complete variable domain, with remaining parts taken from reference TRBV11-2 and TRBJ2-5, reads EAGVAQSPRYKIIEKRQSVAFWCNPISGHATLYWYQQILGQGPKLLIQFQNNGVVDDSQLPKDRFSAERLKGVDSTLKIQPAKLEDSAVYLCASSSSVRETQYFGPGTRLLVL.